The 17 T cell receptor beta chains presented below share a single source sample, sequenced in a study of cytomegalovirus exposure and HLA in healthy donors. The method was immunoSEQ multiplex PCR; TCRdb's version includes in-frame clones alone and lacks a portion of them. Counted here are 100,000 to 150,000 clones, roughly 95% occurring once; the ten biggest clones make up less than 2%. Sequencing was carried out using PBMCs. The receptors shown here come from a man younger than 35 in good health and CMV-seronegative.

The chain joins TRBV27 to TRBJ2-5; 8 bases agree with TRBD2. In germline, CDR1 is MNHEY, CDR2 SMNVEV (reference sequence). The V gene end was trimmed by 3 bases and the J gene end by 1 base; junction bases not matched to a gene: 1. There are 14 residues in the CDR3. The CDR3 region is CASSFGGVQETQYF. In DNA, the CDR3 is TGTGCCAGCAGTTTCGGGGGGGTCCAAGAGACCCAGTACTTC.

The chain couples TRBV5-4 to TRBJ2-5; 13 bases are a match to TRBD2. The germline gives CDR1 SGHNT, CDR2 YYREEE (reference sequence). With 2 bases clipped from V and 5 bases from J, the junction kept 18 bases outside the gene matches. This CDR3 has 20 amino acids. CDR3 region: CASSLLQLRTSGSGVETQYF. As DNA, the CDR3 is TGTGCCAGCAGCTTATTGCAGCTGAGGACTAGCGGGAGCGGGGTGGAGACCCAGTACTTC.

This clone was detected once. The CDR3 region is CATSRGDRGSNQPQHF. In DNA form, the CDR3 reads TGTGCCACCAGCAGAGGGGACAGGGGGAGCAATCAGCCCCAGCATTTT. The chain recombines TRBV15 with TRBJ1-5; TRBD1 matches 11 bases. This CDR3 has 16 residues. Germline V gene sequence: CDR1 LNHNV, CDR2 YYDKDF (reference sequence). Trimming removed 1 base from V and 1 base from J; junction bases left unmatched: 0.

The chain employs TRBV15 and TRBJ2-5, with D possibly being TRBD2 (6 bases). The CDR3 loop spans 17 amino acids. CDR1 LNHNV and CDR2 YYDKDF come from the germline V gene (reference sequence). V lost 2 bases, J lost 0 bases, and 16 bases lay in between. The chain's CDR3 is CATSRPSTGLHQETQYF. The CDR3 DNA follows: TGTGCCACCAGCAGACCAAGCACAGGACTACACCAAGAGACCCAGTACTTC.

V and J are TRBV5-6 and TRBJ1-1; D is possibly TRBD1 (6 bases). The CDR3 consists of 13 residues. Per germline, CDR1 SGHDT and CDR2 YYEEEE. V was cut by 5 bases and J by 1 base, with 9 bases left in between. The CDR3 nucleotides are TGTGCCAGCAGTCAACAGGGGAACACTGAAGCTTTCTTT. Its translation is CASSQQGNTEAFF.

The V gene is TRBV27, the J gene TRBJ2-1; 14 positions agree with TRBD2. The CDR3 spans 15 residues. The V segment lost 6 bases and the J segment 6 bases; nucleotides outside the gene matches: 4. Germline CDR1 is MNHEY and CDR2 is SMNVEV (reference sequence). CDR3 coding DNA: TGTGCCAGCAGCTCGGGACTAGCGGGAGCCAATGAGCAGTTCTTC. Translated, it gives CASSSGLAGANEQFF.

The genes are TRBV27 and TRBJ1-1, with 8 bases identical to TRBD1. Germline values: CDR1 MNHEY, CDR2 SMNVEV (reference sequence). This CDR3 spans 15 amino acids. The trim removed 4 bases at V and 1 base at J, leaving 5 bases unmatched. The CDR3: CASSSIGTGNTEAFF. CDR3 nucleotide sequence: TGTGCCAGCAGTTCGATCGGGACAGGGAACACTGAAGCTTTCTTT.

This chain joins TRBV11-3 and TRBJ2-3; D is unresolved. The germline V gene has CDR1 SGHNT and CDR2 YENEEA. V lost 1 base and J 2 bases, leaving 13 bases between the germline ends. CDR3 length: 16 amino acids. The CDR3 DNA sequence: TGTGCCAGCAGCTTAGGCCGGGTAGTGAACACAGATACGCAGTATTTT. Translating it yields CASSLGRVVNTDTQYF.

A single count supports this clone. V is TRBV6-5 and J is TRBJ2-2; 10 bases are shared with TRBD1. The CDR3 spans 15 residues. With V trimmed by 5 bases and J by 3 bases, 3 bases remained unmatched. Germline V CDR1 and CDR2: MNHEY, SVGAGI. DNA of the CDR3: TGTGCCAGCAGTACCGGGACAGGGGACACCGGGGAGCTGTTTTTT. Translated: CASSTGTGDTGELFF.

The chain is built from TRBV30 and TRBJ2-1; no reliable D call. The germline CDR1 and CDR2 sequences are GTSNPN and SVGIG (reference sequence). Between the trimmed V and J ends, which lost 5 bases and 4 bases, there was a span of 12 bases. This CDR3 region has 13 residues. CDR3 residues: CAWSVGDYNEQFF. The CDR3 DNA reads TGTGCCTGGTCCGTCGGTGATTACAATGAGCAGTTCTTC.

The rearrangement uses TRBV19 and TRBJ2-2; D gene unclear. CDR1 is LNHDA and CDR2 is SQIVND in the germline V gene (reference sequence). V shed 1 base and J shed 6 bases, with 9 bases lying between them. This CDR3 contains 14 residues. DNA of the CDR3: TGTGCCAGTAGTATAGGTAGTCCCGCCGGGGAGCTGTTTTTT. Translating it yields CASSIGSPAGELFF.

This chain links TRBV7-9 with TRBJ1-1; tentative D call: TRBD1 (5 bases). The ends were cut back, 8 bases at V and 3 bases at J, with 16 bases in the middle. Germline assignment: CDR1 SEHNR and CDR2 FQNEAQ (reference sequence). The CDR3 loop spans 14 amino acids. This CDR3 reads CASVHGGMDTEAFF. The CDR3 coding sequence is TGTGCCAGCGTCCACGGGGGTATGGACACTGAAGCTTTCTTT.

The chain uses TRBV27 and TRBJ2-7; TRBD2 aligns across 8 bases. CDR1 MNHEY and CDR2 SMNVEV come from the germline V gene (reference sequence). The CDR3 spans 15 residues. V dropped 3 bases and J dropped 0; count of bases not matched to a gene: 4. CDR3 in DNA: TGTGCCAGCAGTTTGTTAGCGGGATTCTCCTACGAGCAGTACTTC. It specifies CASSLLAGFSYEQYF.

This clone was detected once. The chain joins TRBV13 to TRBJ2-3; 7 nucleotides line up with TRBD1. The CDR3 runs to 20 residues. With 5 bases clipped from V and 4 bases from J, the junction kept 24 bases outside the gene matches. From germline, CDR1 is PRHDT and CDR2 FYEKMQ (reference sequence). The CDR3 loop reads CASSITGIFNRGKTADTQYF. The CDR3 DNA sequence: TGTGCCAGCAGCATCACCGGAATTTTTAACAGGGGAAAAACGGCAGATACGCAGTATTTT.

The rearrangement uses TRBV14 and TRBJ1-1, with a possible D match to TRBD1 (5 bases). In germline, CDR1 is SGHDN, CDR2 FVKESK. The CDR3 runs to 13 residues. The V and J ends lost 4 bases and 5 bases respectively, with 11 bases between them. CDR3 in amino acids: CASSPFRGTEAFF. DNA for the CDR3: TGTGCCAGCAGCCCATTTCGGGGGACTGAAGCTTTCTTT.

V is TRBV18 and J is TRBJ2-7; D perhaps matches TRBD2 (6 bases). Looked up from germline, CDR1 is KGHSH and CDR2 is LQKENI. The V end lost 1 base, the J end lost 5 bases, and 12 bases lay between the germline ends. The CDR3 consists of 14 residues. The CDR3 region is CASSPRGGEDEQYF. The CDR3 bases are TGTGCCAGCTCACCACGTGGAGGGGAGGACGAGCAGTACTTC. The whole variable domain, filled in from reference TRBV18 and TRBJ2-7, reads NAGVMQNPRHLVRRRGQEARLRCSPMKGHSHVYWYRQLPEEGLKFMVYLQKENIIDESGMPKERFSAEFPKEGPSILRIQQVVRGDSAAYFCASSPRGGEDEQYFGPGTRLTVT.

This clone has just one count. The chain carries TRBV6-1 and TRBJ2-3; unclear D gene. With 2 bases removed from V and 1 base from J, the gap between germline ends came to 10 bases. CDR1 is MNHNS, CDR2 SASEGT, per germline. The CDR3 extends over 15 amino acids. DNA of the CDR3: TGTGCCAGCAGTGAACGGGTGGTTCGCACAGATACGCAGTATTTT. Translation: CASSERVVRTDTQYF.